The 17 T cell receptor beta chains reported below all come from one sample, sequenced in a study of CD8 T cells in ankylosing spondylitis. TCRdb itself ran the 5' RACE reads through MiXCR, one entry per CDR3 protein. The sample records 35,000 to 50,000 distinct CDR3 sequences, approximately 10% being singletons. Sequencing was performed on blood, either unsorted or a sorted T cell fraction (not recorded which). The source of these receptors is a male donor with ankylosing spondylitis or in good health (not recorded which).

This clonotype has ten or more counts. The rearrangement uses TRBV5-1 and TRBJ2-7, with 9 nucleotides matching TRBD1. CDR3 length: 14 amino acids. Germline lookup yields CDR1 SGHRS and CDR2 YFSETQ. The ends lost 5 bases at V and 3 bases at J; junction bases unmatched: 6. The CDR3 protein is CASRSRGQGYEQYF. The CDR3 nucleotides are TGCGCCAGCAGGTCCCGGGGACAGGGCTACGAGCAGTACTTC.

This clonotype has ten or more counts. The chain links TRBV18 to TRBJ2-5; D not certain. Germline V gene lookup returns CDR1 KGHSH and CDR2 LQKENI. CDR3 length: 16 amino acids. V lost 2 bases, J lost 2 bases, and 15 bases lay in between. CDR3 region: CASSPRMRLDQETQYF. The CDR3 bases are TGTGCCAGCTCACCAAGGATGAGGTTGGATCAAGAGACCCAGTACTTC.

This clonotype was detected many times. This chain joins TRBV28 and TRBJ2-5, with D tentatively TRBD1 or TRBD2 (5 bases each). The CDR3 is made up of 15 amino acids. V lost 4 bases, J lost 5 bases, and 17 bases lay in between. Germline V gene lookup returns CDR1 MDHEN and CDR2 SYDVKM. CDR3 nucleotide sequence: TGTGCCAGCAGTTCACCGGGACGGTCGTGGGAGACCCAGTACTTC. Encoded protein: CASSSPGRSWETQYF.

As regards this clonotype: This may be a read error: a much more frequent sequence differs by one nucleotide. The CDR3 is CASSLSGQFAQYF. CDR3 nucleotide sequence: TGTGCCAGCAGTTTATCGGGACAATTCGCGCAGTACTTC. V is TRBV27 and J is TRBJ2-7; a possible D gene is TRBD1 (6 bases). The CDR3 totals 13 residues. Trimming removed 0 bases from V and 9 bases from J, with 12 bases in between. CDR1 is MNHEY and CDR2 is SMNVEV in the germline V gene (reference sequence).

This clonotype was counted many times. DNA of the CDR3: TGTGCCAGCAGTTTCGGGACAGGAAGGTATGAGCAGTTCTTC. This codes for CASSFGTGRYEQFF. The V call is TRBV6-2 or TRBV6-3, the J call TRBJ2-1; 8 bases line up with TRBD1. After removal of 4 bases from V and 8 bases from J, the junction contained 7 bases not matched to a gene. Germline V gene data show CDR1 as MNHEY and CDR2 as SVGEGT. The CDR3 contains 14 residues.

This clonotype was found many times. The chain employs TRBV11-3 and TRBJ2-2; unclear D gene. Between the trimmed V and J ends, which lost 3 bases and 8 bases, there was a span of 4 bases. This CDR3 has 11 residues. Per the germline V gene, CDR1 is SGHNT and CDR2 is YENEEA. The CDR3 reads CASSFGGELFF. The CDR3 coding sequence is TGTGCCAGCAGCTTTGGTGGGGAGCTGTTTTTT.

This clonotype was counted ten times or more. This rearrangement joins TRBV29-1 to TRBJ2-2, with a tentative D call TRBD2 (5 bases). In germline, CDR1 is SQVTM, CDR2 ANQGSEA. Deletions cut 4 bases from V and 6 bases from J, with 6 bases between. CDR3 length: 11 residues. CDR3 nucleotides: TGCAGCGTTGTGGGAGCCGGGGAGCTGTTTTTT. Translating gives CSVVGAGELFF.

Written as DNA, the CDR3 is TGCGCCAGCAGCCAAGGAAGTCAGGAATGGACAGATACGCAGTATTTT. This codes for CASSQGSQEWTDTQYF. This chain joins TRBV4-3 and TRBJ2-3; D gene uncertain. The V gene lost 1 base and the J gene lost 3 bases, with 14 bases spanning the gap. The CDR3 has 16 amino acids. Germline CDR1 reads LGHNA; CDR2 reads YSLEER.

Points on this clonotype: A much larger clone differs from this one at a single base, so this may be a read error. V gene TRBV27 combines with J gene TRBJ2-3; no reliable D call. The ends were cut back, 2 bases at V and 6 bases at J, with 15 bases in the middle. CDR1 and CDR2 (germline): MNHEY, SMNVEV (reference sequence). This CDR3 has 15 amino acids. CDR3 in DNA: TGTGCCAGCAGTTTAAGGATAGGCGTGACGGATACGCAGTATTTT. This translates into CASSLRIGVTDTQYF.

This clonotype was detected ten times or more. J is TRBJ2-2 and V is TRBV25-1; 9 nucleotides match TRBD1. Trimming at V came to 3 bases and at J to 1 base, leaving 3 bases not matched to a gene. The CDR3 length is 16 residues. Germline lookup yields CDR1 MGHDK and CDR2 SYGVNS. CDR3 residues: CASSDLGQGNTGELFF. The CDR3 nucleotides read TGTGCCAGCAGTGATTTGGGACAGGGGAACACCGGGGAGCTGTTTTTT.

This clonotype was seen ten or more times. The genes are TRBV7-3 and TRBJ2-3; D remains ambiguous. This CDR3 region has 15 residues. V shed 0 bases and J shed 6 bases, with 13 bases lying between them. Per the germline V gene, CDR1 is SGHTA and CDR2 is FQGTGA. The CDR3 bases are TGTGCCAGCAGCTTAACCCCGACCGCTTCGGATACGCAGTATTTT. Its translation is CASSLTPTASDTQYF. Full variable domain (missing parts from reference TRBV7-3 and TRBJ2-3): GAGVSQTPSNKVTEKGKYVELRCDPISGHTALYWYRQSLGQGPEFLIYFQGTGAADDSGLPNDRFFAVRPEGSVSTLKIQRTERGDSAVYLCASSLTPTASDTQYFGPGTRLTVL.

This clonotype came up many times. The chain employs TRBV30 and TRBJ2-1, with D tentatively TRBD1 or TRBD2 (6 bases each). Looked up from germline, CDR1 is GTSNPN and CDR2 is SVGIG (reference sequence). This CDR3 is 15 amino acids long. The V end lost 3 bases, the J end lost 3 bases, and 15 bases lay between the germline ends. The CDR3 DNA reads as TGTGCCTGGAGCCCTGATGGGGGGCTCTACAATGAGCAGTTCTTC. Translation: CAWSPDGGLYNEQFF.

In this sample, this clonotype turned up many times. V and J are TRBV5-1 and TRBJ2-2; D is perhaps TRBD1 (6 bases). Germline V gene lookup returns CDR1 SGHRS and CDR2 YFSETQ. The CDR3 consists of 13 residues. The V gene lost 4 bases and the J gene lost 7 bases, with 11 bases spanning the gap. CDR3 protein: CASSITGFGELFF. The DNA of the CDR3 is TGCGCCAGCAGCATTACAGGGTTCGGGGAGCTGTTTTTT.

This clonotype was detected ten times or more. V usage is TRBV5-1 and J usage is TRBJ2-7; 10 bases line up with TRBD2. The germline V gene encodes CDR1 SGHRS and CDR2 YFSETQ. The CDR3 contains 14 residues. Losses at the gene ends were 4 bases for V and 6 bases for J; bases not matched to a gene: 7. DNA of the CDR3: TGCGCCAGCAGCCTTCTAGCGGGAGCAGGCGAGCAGTACTTC. Translating gives CASSLLAGAGEQYF.

This clonotype was picked up many times. The CDR3 DNA is TGTGCCACTCGGACAGGGCCTCAGCCCCAGCATTTT. This translates into CATRTGPQPQHF. The rearrangement joins TRBV19 to TRBJ1-5, with 8 bases identical to TRBD1. V was pared by 10 bases and J by 6 bases, with 5 bases of the junction left unmatched. This CDR3 comprises 12 residues. CDR1 is LNHDA, CDR2 SQIVND, per germline (reference sequence).

This clonotype came up many times. The V and J genes are TRBV9 and TRBJ2-7; D may match TRBD1 or TRBD2 (5 bases each). This CDR3 spans 16 amino acids. V was pared by 4 bases and J by 2 bases, with 19 bases between. Germline CDR1 is SGDLS and CDR2 is YYNGEE. The CDR3 DNA is TGTGCCAGCAGCCCGGATCCCGCCGGGACGGCCTACGAGCAGTACTTC. It translates to CASSPDPAGTAYEQYF.

This clonotype was counted ten times or more. The chain recombines TRBV12-3 or TRBV12-4 with TRBJ2-1, with 8 nucleotides matching TRBD1. The trim removed 3 bases at V and 6 bases at J, leaving 13 bases unmatched. The CDR3 consists of 17 residues. CDR3 sequence (DNA): TGTGCCAGCAGTTTCTTAGTCGACAGGGGATTGGTCAATGAGCAGTTCTTC. Translated, it gives CASSFLVDRGLVNEQFF.